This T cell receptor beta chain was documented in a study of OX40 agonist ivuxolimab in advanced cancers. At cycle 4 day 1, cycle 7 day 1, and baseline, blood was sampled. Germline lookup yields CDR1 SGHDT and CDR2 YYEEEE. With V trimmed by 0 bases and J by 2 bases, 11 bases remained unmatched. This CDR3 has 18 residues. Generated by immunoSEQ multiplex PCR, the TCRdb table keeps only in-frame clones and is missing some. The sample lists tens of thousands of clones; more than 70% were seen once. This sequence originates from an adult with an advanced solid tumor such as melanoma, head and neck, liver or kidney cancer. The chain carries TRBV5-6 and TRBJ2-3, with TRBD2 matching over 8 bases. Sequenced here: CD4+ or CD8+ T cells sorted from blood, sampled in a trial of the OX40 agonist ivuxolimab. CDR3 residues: CASSLDAGGTFYTDTQYF. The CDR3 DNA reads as TGTGCCAGCAGCTTGGATGCGGGAGGCACCTTTTACACAGATACGCAGTATTTT.